This T cell receptor beta chain came from a study of control samples from healthy donors and cancer patients. Generated by immunoSEQ multiplex PCR, the TCRdb table keeps only in-frame clones and is missing some. The sample lists some 100,000 clones; around 88% were seen once. Germline V lookup: CDR1 SGHDT, CDR2 YYEEEE. This CDR3 has 14 amino acids. Trimming removed 1 base at V and 3 bases at J, with 8 bases between. This chain uses TRBV5-6 with TRBJ2-1, with unresolved D. The receptor was isolated from a man aged 25-45 years in good health. Sequenced input: blood. The chain's CDR3 is CASSLTLGYNEQFF. The CDR3 nucleotides are TGTGCCAGCAGCTTGACCTTGGGCTACAATGAGCAGTTCTTC.